The next 32 T cell receptor beta chains were all read from a single sample in a study of post-analysis software for immune sequencing data. General study points: Five TRBV segments occurring more often in patients than controls included TRBV5-6, TRBV5-1 and TRBV20-1.

Unique molecular identifiers tagged the TCR beta cDNA libraries. One entry per CDR3 protein results from TCRdb running MiXCR on the PCR reads. The repertoire holds roughly 620,000 distinct CDR3 sequences, with 44% as singletons. These receptors have no known antigen. Sequencing was carried out using blood. Receptor source: a girl between 10 and 17 years old with multiple sclerosis.

The CDR3 DNA follows: TGCAGTGCGGGCTTGACAGGGACGTTTTACAATGAGCAGTTCTTC. Its protein product is CSAGLTGTFYNEQFF. The chain is built from TRBV20-1 and TRBJ2-1, with 7 positions matching TRBD1. Germline CDR1 DFQATT, CDR2 SNEGSKA (reference sequence). The CDR3 has 15 amino acids. The trim removed 6 bases at V and 4 bases at J, leaving 12 bases unmatched.

The rearrangement links TRBV11-2 to TRBJ2-7; TRBD2 agrees at 9 bases. Germline V gives CDR1 SGHAT, CDR2 FQNNGV. CDR3 size: 14 residues. V was pared by 3 bases and J by 9 bases, with 9 bases of the junction left unmatched. This chain's CDR3 is CASSLRSSGAGQYF. CDR3 DNA: TGTGCCAGCAGCTTGCGATCTAGCGGGGCGGGGCAGTACTTC.

V usage is TRBV6-1 and J usage is TRBJ2-1; 13 bases line up with TRBD2. This CDR3 is built from 17 residues. V lost 5 bases, J lost 5 bases, and 9 bases stayed unmatched. From germline, CDR1 is MNHNS and CDR2 SASEGT. The CDR3 DNA is TGTGCCAGCAGTCGCGGACTAGCGGGAGTAACGAACAATGAGCAGTTCTTC. It specifies CASSRGLAGVTNNEQFF.

The chain employs TRBV12-3 or TRBV12-4 and TRBJ1-5; 7 nucleotides agree with TRBD1. V lost 5 bases, J lost 2 bases, and 9 bases stayed unmatched. The CDR3 covers 16 residues. The CDR3 DNA follows: TGTGCCAGCAGTGCCGCGGGACAGAAAGGCAATCAGCCCCAGCATTTT. Residues: CASSAAGQKGNQPQHF.

This clonotype was seen a handful of times. The chain is built from TRBV10-3 and TRBJ2-4; a weak D match, TRBD2 (5 bases). The CDR3 is 13 residues long. V was pared by 6 bases and J by 2 bases, with 8 bases between. From germline, CDR1 is ENHRY and CDR2 SYGVKD. The CDR3 sequence: CAIRNGTKNIQYF. For the CDR3, the DNA is TGTGCCATCAGGAACGGGACCAAAAACATTCAGTACTTC.

J is TRBJ2-3 and V is TRBV20-1, with D possibly being TRBD2 (6 bases). The V gene lost 3 bases and the J gene lost 1 base, with 8 bases spanning the gap. Germline lookup yields CDR1 DFQATT and CDR2 SNEGSKA (reference sequence). CDR3 length: 13 amino acids. The CDR3 region is CSAREGGTDTQYF. CDR3 sequence (DNA): TGCAGTGCTAGGGAGGGAGGCACAGATACGCAGTATTTT.

CDR3 amino acids: CAAGVGRFYEQYF. DNA for the CDR3: TGTGCCGCCGGGGTGGGTCGCTTCTACGAGCAGTACTTC. The V call is TRBV27, the J call TRBJ2-7; possible D gene TRBD2, 5 bases. Germline CDR1 MNHEY, CDR2 SMNVEV (reference sequence). V lost 11 bases, J lost 3 bases, and 17 bases lay in between. This CDR3 is built from 13 residues.

A few counts support this clonotype. The chain couples TRBV20-1 to TRBJ2-7; D call uncertain. Trimming removed 2 bases from V and 2 bases from J, with 10 bases in between. Germline V gene lookup returns CDR1 DFQATT and CDR2 SNEGSKA (reference sequence). The CDR3 is made up of 13 amino acids. This chain's CDR3 is CSARRQDAYEQYF. For the CDR3, the DNA is TGCAGTGCTAGACGCCAGGATGCCTACGAGCAGTACTTC.

The chain couples TRBV18 to TRBJ2-3; 9 nucleotides match TRBD1. V dropped 1 base and J dropped 6; count of bases not matched to a gene: 5. The CDR3 has 15 amino acids. Germline values: CDR1 KGHSH, CDR2 LQKENI. CDR3 in DNA: TGTGCCAGCTCACCACTCGGGACAGGGAGCGATACGCAGTATTTT. It translates to CASSPLGTGSDTQYF. The full variable domain, with the rest looked up from reference TRBV18 and TRBJ2-3, is NAGVMQNPRHLVRRRGQEARLRCSPMKGHSHVYWYRQLPEEGLKFMVYLQKENIIDESGMPKERFSAEFPKEGPSILRIQQVVRGDSAAYFCASSPLGTGSDTQYFGPGTRLTVL.

The rearrangement uses TRBV12-3 or TRBV12-4 and TRBJ2-5, with 9 positions matching TRBD2. The junction had 1 base not matched to a gene; V was cut back by 4 bases and J by 1 base. The CDR3 is made up of 14 amino acids. CDR3 in DNA: TGTGCCAGCAGTTGGACTAGCGCCCAAGAGACCCAGTACTTC. Translated, it gives CASSWTSAQETQYF.

The chain links TRBV7-2 to TRBJ2-1; 7 bases match TRBD1. The CDR3 totals 15 residues. V gave up 5 bases and J gave up 2 bases; unmatched junction bases: 6. The V gene's germline CDR1 is SGHTA and CDR2 FQGNSA. The CDR3 DNA reads as TGTGCCAGCAGCCTTCGGGACAGCCCCTACAATGAGCAGTTCTTC. This encodes CASSLRDSPYNEQFF.

This rearrangement joins TRBV12-5 to TRBJ1-2; D ambiguous. The CDR3 is 15 amino acids. Trimming took 0 bases from V and 7 from J, leaving 15 bases between them. CDR1 is LGHNT and CDR2 is FRNRAP in the germline V gene. CDR3 DNA sequence: TGTGCTAGTGGTTTGGTAGTATCTGGGATAAGTGGCTACACCTTC. Amino acid sequence: CASGLVVSGISGYTF.

The chain combines TRBV16 with TRBJ1-5; D remains unclear. V was shortened by 4 bases and J by 6 bases, with 10 bases between the two germline ends. Germline CDR1 and CDR2: KGHSY and FQNENV. The CDR3 spans 13 residues. CDR3 residues: CASSLDASQPQHF. In DNA form, the CDR3 reads TGTGCCAGCAGCCTGGACGCCAGTCAGCCCCAGCATTTT.

The J gene is TRBJ2-7, the V gene TRBV5-1, with 7 bases that match TRBD1. V was pared by 0 bases and J by 3 bases, with 6 bases of the junction left unmatched. CDR1 is SGHRS and CDR2 is YFSETQ in the germline V gene. This CDR3 has 15 amino acids. The CDR3 spells CASSLGGTDYYEQYF. CDR3 coding DNA: TGCGCCAGCAGCTTGGGGGGGACAGACTACTACGAGCAGTACTTC.

The CDR3 sequence is CASSFKGPGANVLTF. DNA for the CDR3: TGTGCCAGCAGCTTTAAGGGGCCTGGGGCCAACGTCCTGACTTTC. This rearrangement joins TRBV7-2 to TRBJ2-6; TRBD1 might be the D (5 bases). Germline-derived CDR1 and CDR2 are SGHTA and FQGNSA. The CDR3 runs 15 residues. V was pared by 3 bases and J by 2 bases, with 8 bases between. The full variable domain, in which reference TRBV7-2 and TRBJ2-6 provide the parts outside the CDR3, is GAGVSQSPSNKVTEKGKDVELRCDPISGHTALYWYRQSLGQGLEFLIYFQGNSAPDKSGLPSDRFSAERTGGSVSTLTIQRTQQEDSAVYLCASSFKGPGANVLTFGAGSRLTVL.

The chain recombines TRBV12-3 or TRBV12-4 with TRBJ1-2, with TRBD1 identical over 7 bases. After removal of 1 base from V and 8 bases from J, the junction contained 7 bases not matched to a gene. The CDR3 consists of 14 residues. The CDR3 here is CASSLEVTGVGYTF. CDR3 DNA sequence: TGTGCCAGCAGTTTAGAAGTCACAGGGGTAGGCTACACCTTC.

The CDR3 region is CASSQAADYLYQETQFF. The CDR3 bases are TGTGCCAGCAGCCAAGCGGCGGACTACCTGTACCAAGAGACCCAGTTCTTC. The chain recombines TRBV14 with TRBJ2-5, with D possibly matching TRBD2 (6 bases). The last part of the DNA fits TRBJ2-1 better; the J call may be wrong. The CDR3 spans 17 residues. Germline V CDR1 and CDR2: SGHDN, FVKESK.

This sequence joins TRBV21-1 and TRBJ2-1; the table's D call, TRBD1, has no DNA check behind it. TRBV21-1 has pseudogene status. This CDR3 comprises 16 residues. The CDR3 spells CASSKEGGTGENEQFF. CDR3 nucleotide sequence: TGTGCCAGCAGCAAAGAGGGGGGGACAGGGGAGAATGAGCAGTTCTTC.

V is TRBV14 and J is TRBJ2-1; no reliable D call. The CDR3 contains 15 residues. Germline values: CDR1 SGHDN, CDR2 FVKESK. Trimming shortened V by 4 bases and J by 6 bases, and 16 bases separated the two germline ends. As DNA, the CDR3 is TGTGCCAGCAGCCTCCTAGGCCCCCGAGGCAATGAGCAGTTCTTC. Its protein is CASSLLGPRGNEQFF. The full variable domain, rest sourced from reference TRBV14 and TRBJ2-1, is EAGVTQFPSHSVIEKGQTVTLRCDPISGHDNLYWYRRVMGKEIKFLLHFVKESKQDESGMPNNRFLAERTGGTYSTLKVQPAELEDSGVYFCASSLLGPRGNEQFFGPGTRLTVL.

This clonotype was seen more than once but under ten times. The chain recombines TRBV6-5 with TRBJ2-1, with 8 bases aligning to TRBD1. V trimming: 2 bases; J trimming: 5 bases; junction bases outside the gene matches: 5. The CDR3 has 15 amino acids. CDR1 MNHEY and CDR2 SVGAGI come from the germline V gene. The CDR3 DNA follows: TGTGCCAGCAGTTACGGGGCAGGGGGCAACAATGAGCAGTTCTTC. As protein: CASSYGAGGNNEQFF.

The chain recombines TRBV3-1 with TRBJ2-3, with TRBD2 identical over 7 bases. This CDR3 is built from 16 residues. Germline V lookup: CDR1 LGHDT, CDR2 YNNKEL (reference sequence). With 0 bases clipped from V and 0 bases from J, the junction kept 3 bases outside the gene matches. The CDR3 nucleotides read TGTGCCAGCAGCCAAGATGGGGGGGGAAGCACAGATACGCAGTATTTT. Translating gives CASSQDGGGSTDTQYF.

This clonotype was seen only once. The chain joins TRBV3-1 to TRBJ2-1; D is perhaps TRBD2 (5 bases). Trimming pared 3 bases from V and 5 bases from J, leaving 11 bases between. This CDR3 is 14 amino acids long. Germline CDR1 and CDR2: LGHDT and YNNKEL (reference sequence). CDR3 bases: TGTGCCAGCAGCCATAGACTACCGAACAATGAGCAGTTCTTC. Translating gives CASSHRLPNNEQFF.

This clonotype was seen only a few times. V is TRBV6-5 and J is TRBJ2-5; D possibly matches TRBD1 or TRBD2 (5 bases each). Germline V gene sequence: CDR1 MNHEY, CDR2 SVGAGI. The CDR3 extends over 16 amino acids. Between the trimmed V and J ends, which lost 7 bases and 11 bases, there was a span of 29 bases. CDR3 protein: CASTGAAGTSPDEQYF. The CDR3 DNA follows: TGTGCCAGCACCGGGGCAGCAGGGACCTCTCCGGATGAGCAGTACTTC.

This clonotype was found a few times. J is TRBJ2-6 and V is TRBV20-1; D possibly matches TRBD1 or TRBD2 (5 bases each). The germline V gene encodes CDR1 DFQATT and CDR2 SNEGSKA (reference sequence). This CDR3 has 14 amino acids. Deletions cut 6 bases from V and 2 bases from J, with 11 bases between. CDR3 sequence: CSAEGQTGANVLTF. The CDR3 region has the DNA TGCAGTGCCGAGGGGCAGACTGGGGCCAACGTCCTGACTTTC.

The chain recombines TRBV5-1 with TRBJ2-5; no clear D gene. The CDR3 covers 13 residues. Germline-derived CDR1 and CDR2 are SGHRS and YFSETQ. V lost 1 base and J lost 1, with 5 bases in between. The CDR3 is CASSLSFQETQYF. DNA for the CDR3: TGCGCCAGCAGCTTGTCATTCCAAGAGACCCAGTACTTC.

This clonotype was recorded many times. The rearrangement links TRBV6-5 to TRBJ2-1; a possible D gene is TRBD2 (5 bases). V was cut by 3 bases and J by 8 bases, with 11 bases left in between. CDR1 MNHEY and CDR2 SVGAGI come from the germline V gene. The CDR3 loop spans 13 amino acids. CDR3 nucleotide sequence: TGTGCCAGCAGTTATTACGGGGTCCATGAGCAGTTCTTC. Its translation: CASSYYGVHEQFF.

The chain joins TRBV12-3 or TRBV12-4 to TRBJ2-7; 7 bases line up with TRBD1. V lost 0 bases to trimming and J lost 3 bases; unmatched junction nucleotides: 2. CDR3 length: 14 residues. The CDR3 reads CASSLARGNYEQYF. The CDR3, as DNA: TGTGCCAGCAGTTTAGCCAGGGGGAACTACGAGCAGTACTTC.

This clonotype was observed a handful of times. The gene calls are TRBV2 and TRBJ2-7; perhaps TRBD1 as D (5 bases). The J call is in doubt because the DNA end fits TRBJ2-5 better. The germline V gene encodes CDR1 SNHLY and CDR2 FYNNEI. The CDR3 sequence is 12 residues long. The CDR3 loop is CASSVGVETQYF. CDR3 bases: TGTGCCAGCAGTGTAGGGGTGGAGACCCAGTACTTC.

The chain is built from TRBV10-3 and TRBJ1-2; D gene uncertain. CDR1 and CDR2 from the germline V gene are ENHRY and SYGVKD. V shed 0 bases and J shed 6 bases, with 8 bases lying between them. This CDR3 comprises 13 residues. The CDR3, as DNA: TGTGCCATCAGTGAGTCATTACAGAATGGCTACACCTTC. It codes for CAISESLQNGYTF.

The gene calls are TRBV29-1 and TRBJ2-7; D is possibly TRBD1 or TRBD2 (5 bases each). The germline V and J ends were trimmed by 3 bases and 1 base, with 19 bases remaining between them. Germline V gives CDR1 SQVTM, CDR2 ANQGSEA. This CDR3 has 16 residues. The CDR3 nucleotides are TGCAGCGTTGACACCCGGGGCAGGGACGGTTCCTACGAGCAGTACTTC. Translating it yields CSVDTRGRDGSYEQYF.

The J gene is TRBJ2-4, the V gene TRBV7-2; TRBD1 agrees at 11 bases. Germline CDR1 SGHTA, CDR2 FQGNSA. With 5 bases clipped from V and 13 bases from J, the junction kept 10 bases outside the gene matches. The CDR3 is made up of 14 amino acids. CDR3 sequence: CASSTRTGGYEQYF. CDR3 nucleotide sequence: TGTGCCAGCAGCACACGGACAGGGGGCTATGAGCAGTACTTC.

This clonotype was recorded once. The chain links TRBV10-3 to TRBJ2-5, with TRBD2 identical over 9 bases. With the DNA end fitting TRBJ2-7 better, the J assignment may be wrong. The germline gives CDR1 ENHRY, CDR2 SYGVKD. The CDR3 sequence is 13 residues long. The CDR3 DNA reads as TGTGCCATCAGGGGGACAGCGGGAGGCGAGCAGTACTTC. This translates into CAIRGTAGGEQYF.